Presented here are 2 T cell receptor beta chains from one specimen sequenced in a study of CD8 T cells in ankylosing spondylitis. TCRdb processed the 5' RACE reads anew with MiXCR; each CDR3 protein has one entry. The sample holds about 360,000 distinct CDR3 sequences; roughly 22% are singletons and the top ten take under 15%. The sequenced sample consisted of blood, either unsorted or a sorted T cell fraction (not recorded which). The receptors were sampled from a male donor with ankylosing spondylitis or in good health (not recorded which).

This clonotype has just a few counts. The chain links TRBV11-2 to TRBJ2-2; D is unclear. The CDR3 runs 13 residues. Trimming shortened V by 3 bases and J by 6 bases, and 8 bases separated the two germline ends. Germline CDR1 is SGHAT and CDR2 is FQNNGV. This CDR3 is CASSLVGPGELFF. CDR3 nucleotide sequence: TGTGCCAGCAGCTTGGTCGGGCCCGGGGAGCTGTTTTTT.

The chain combines TRBV4-1 with TRBJ2-1; 7 positions match TRBD2. The length of the CDR3 is 17 residues. After removal of 2 bases from V and 0 bases from J, the junction contained 7 bases not matched to a gene. CDR1 and CDR2 (germline): MGHRA, YSYEKL. For the CDR3, the DNA is TGCGCCAGCAGCCAATTAGCGGGCCCAAGCTCCTACAATGAGCAGTTCTTC. Protein product: CASSQLAGPSSYNEQFF.